These 3 T cell receptor beta chains share one sample of origin, sequenced in a study of blood T cells in healthy people across ages. A J-beta primer mix and a sample-barcoded 5' primer were used in a second PCR of about 7 to 12 cycles. TCRdb independently ran MiXCR on the 5' RACE reads; one entry per CDR3 protein. The sample has hundreds of thousands of distinct CDR3 sequences, approximately 40% seen once; the top ten hold approximately 31%. Sequencing input: blood. All receptors come from a man older than 75 in good health.

This clonotype came up a few times. The genes are TRBV6-2 or TRBV6-3 and TRBJ2-1; 9 bases align to TRBD2. The CDR3 is made up of 16 amino acids. CDR1 and CDR2 from the germline V gene are MNHEY and SVGEGT. V was pared by 7 bases and J by 2 bases, with 9 bases of the junction left unmatched. The CDR3 sequence is CASIPVAGEAYNEQFF. DNA for the CDR3: TGTGCCAGCATCCCCGTAGCGGGGGAGGCCTACAATGAGCAGTTCTTC.

The chain carries TRBV28 and TRBJ1-6, with 11 bases that match TRBD1. This CDR3 is built from 15 residues. J lost 9 bases, V lost 5 bases, and 6 bases had no gene match. From germline, CDR1 is MDHEN and CDR2 SYDVKM. This CDR3 is CASSVTGTGGSPLHF. DNA for the CDR3: TGTGCCAGCAGTGTGACCGGGACAGGGGGTTCACCCCTCCACTTT.

This clonotype was seen a few times. The J gene is TRBJ1-5, the V gene TRBV5-5; weak D call: TRBD1 (5 bases). This CDR3 contains 15 residues. The V gene's germline CDR1 is SGHKS and CDR2 YYEKEE (reference sequence). Trimming pared 0 bases from V and 6 bases from J, leaving 13 bases between. The DNA for the CDR3 is TGTGCCAGCAGCTTGGAGCAGGGAAGAGCTCAGCCCCAGCATTTT. This codes for CASSLEQGRAQPQHF.